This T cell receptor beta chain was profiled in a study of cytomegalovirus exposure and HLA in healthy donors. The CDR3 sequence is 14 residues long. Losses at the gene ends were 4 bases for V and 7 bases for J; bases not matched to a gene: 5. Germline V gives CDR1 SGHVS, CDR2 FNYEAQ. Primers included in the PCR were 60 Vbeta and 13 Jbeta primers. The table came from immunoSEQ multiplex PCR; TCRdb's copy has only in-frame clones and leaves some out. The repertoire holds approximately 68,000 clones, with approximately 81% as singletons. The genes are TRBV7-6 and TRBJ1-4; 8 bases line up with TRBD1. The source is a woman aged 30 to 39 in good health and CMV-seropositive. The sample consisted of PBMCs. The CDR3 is CASSWTGKSEKLFF. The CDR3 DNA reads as TGTGCCAGCAGCTGGACAGGGAAAAGTGAAAAACTGTTTTTT.